Below, 2 T cell receptor beta chains from the same sample are listed, as sequenced in a study of shared clonotypes between healthy human individuals. Assay used: immunoSEQ multiplex PCR; TCRdb lists only in-frame clones, some missing. Counted here are some 900,000 clones, about 80% occurring once; the ten biggest clones make up roughly 1.5%. The sequenced material came from memory CD4+ T cells sorted from blood. Sample subset: CD45RA-negative fraction. The receptors come from a man younger than 30 in good health.

This clone was counted once. The J gene is TRBJ1-6, the V gene TRBV5-1; TRBD1 aligns across 8 bases. Looked up from germline, CDR1 is SGHRS and CDR2 is YFSETQ. V shed 2 bases and J 4 bases; nucleotides not matched to a gene: 8. The CDR3 spans 17 residues. The CDR3 spells CASSLGTGSGYNSPLHF. CDR3 coding DNA: TGCGCCAGCAGCTTAGGGACAGGATCGGGATATAATTCACCCCTCCACTTT.

J is TRBJ1-2 and V is TRBV4-1; no reliable D call. V was clipped by 1 base and J by 7 bases, with 16 bases between them. The length of the CDR3 is 15 residues. Germline CDR1 and CDR2: MGHRA and YSYEKL. CDR3 sequence: CASSQAGALIGGYTF. CDR3 sequence (DNA): TGCGCCAGCAGCCAAGCGGGTGCCTTGATAGGTGGCTACACCTTC.